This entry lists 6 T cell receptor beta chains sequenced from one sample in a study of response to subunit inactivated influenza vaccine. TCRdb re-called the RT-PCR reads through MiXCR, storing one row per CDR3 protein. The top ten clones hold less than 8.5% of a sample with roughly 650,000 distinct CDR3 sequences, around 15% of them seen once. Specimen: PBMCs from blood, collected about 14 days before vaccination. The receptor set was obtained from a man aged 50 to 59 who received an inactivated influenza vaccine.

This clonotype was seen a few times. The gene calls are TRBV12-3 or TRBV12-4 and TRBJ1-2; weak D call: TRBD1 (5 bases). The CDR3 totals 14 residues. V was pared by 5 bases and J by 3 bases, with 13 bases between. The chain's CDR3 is CASSPPGRYYGYTF. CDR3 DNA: TGTGCCAGCAGTCCTCCGGGACGGTACTATGGCTACACCTTC.

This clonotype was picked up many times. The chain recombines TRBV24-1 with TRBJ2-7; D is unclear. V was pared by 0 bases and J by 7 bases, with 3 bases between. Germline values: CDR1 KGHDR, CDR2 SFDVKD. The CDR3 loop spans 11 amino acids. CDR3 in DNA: TGTGCCACCAGTGATTTGGGGGAGCAGTACTTC. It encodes CATSDLGEQYF.

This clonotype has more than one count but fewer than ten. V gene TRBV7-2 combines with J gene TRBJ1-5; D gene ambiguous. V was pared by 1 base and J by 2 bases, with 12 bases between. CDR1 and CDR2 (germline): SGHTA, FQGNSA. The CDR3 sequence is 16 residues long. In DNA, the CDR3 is TGTGCCAGCAGCTTAGATAGAAATAAGGGCAATCAGCCCCAGCATTTT. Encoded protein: CASSLDRNKGNQPQHF.

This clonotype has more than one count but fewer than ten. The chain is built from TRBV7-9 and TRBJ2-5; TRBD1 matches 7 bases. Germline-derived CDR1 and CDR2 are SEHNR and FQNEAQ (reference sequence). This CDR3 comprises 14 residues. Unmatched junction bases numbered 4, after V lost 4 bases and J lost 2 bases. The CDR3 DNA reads TGTGCCAGCAGCTACGACAGGGCTCAAGAGACCCAGTACTTC. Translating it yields CASSYDRAQETQYF.

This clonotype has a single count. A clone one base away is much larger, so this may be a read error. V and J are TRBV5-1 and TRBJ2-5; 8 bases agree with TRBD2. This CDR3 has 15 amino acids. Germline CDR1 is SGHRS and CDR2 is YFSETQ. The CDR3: CASGFSSGYQETQYF. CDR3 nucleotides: TGCGCCAGCGGCTTTTCTAGCGGGTACCAAGAGACCCAGTACTTC.

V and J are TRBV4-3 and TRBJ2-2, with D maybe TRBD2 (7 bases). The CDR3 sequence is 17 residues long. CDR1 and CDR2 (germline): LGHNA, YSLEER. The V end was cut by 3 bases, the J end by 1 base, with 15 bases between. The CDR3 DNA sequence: TGCGCCAGCAGCCACAATGGCGGGGGCGGGAACACCGGGGAGCTGTTTTTT. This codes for CASSHNGGGGNTGELFF.